The rows below give T cell receptor beta chains drawn from one sample of a study of T cell repertoires in cytomegalovirus infection. MiXCR, run by TCRdb on the reads, gives a single entry per CDR3 protein. This table holds about a million distinct CDR3 sequences, around 30% found once. The antigens these receptors bind are not known. Sequences were derived from cultured CD8+ T cells from PBMCs, sampled from culture after CMV antigen stimulation. Every receptor here comes from a human donor in good health (CMV status not recorded). Some clones in this sample may be carry-over from other donors' samples. CDR3s include the opening cysteine and the closing phenylalanine or tryptophan. The D gene is left open where the match is weak. A row's size may be missing; if present it is once, few, many or a size class.

abundance	j_gene	v_gene	d_gene	len	CDR3aa	CDR3nt
-	TRBJ1-1	TRBV2	-	10	CAIPNTEAFF	TGTGCCATCCCGAACACTGAAGCTTTCTTT
once	TRBJ1-2	TRBV25-1	-	19	CASSESFWDNPESPHGYTF	TGTGCCAGCAGTGAATCATTTTGGGACAACCCCGAATCCCCCCATGGCTACACCTTC
-	TRBJ2-2	TRBV6-5	-	13	CASSSLGTGELFF	TGTGCCAGCAGTTCCCTGGGGACCGGGGAGCTGTTTTTT
few	TRBJ2-1	TRBV11-3	-	13	CASSLAFYNEQFF	TGTGCCAGCAGCTTGGCATTCTACAATGAGCAGTTCTTC
-	TRBJ2-3	TRBV12-3/TRBV12-4	-	13	CASTGTLTDTQYF	TGTGCCAGCACGGGGACCCTCACAGATACGCAGTATTTT
few	TRBJ2-1	TRBV7-6	TRBD2	17	CASSLGVSGASYNEQFF	TGTGCTAGCAGCTTAGGGGTTAGCGGGGCCTCCTACAATGAGCAGTTCTTC
-	TRBJ1-1	TRBV28	-	16	CASSLITGTSNTEAFF	TGTGCCAGCAGTCTTATTACCGGGACATCGAACACTGAAGCTTTCTTT
many	TRBJ2-3	TRBV7-6	TRBD1	15	CASSSTGGAADTQYF	TGTGCCAGCAGCTCGACAGGGGGCGCGGCAGATACGCAGTATTTT
once	TRBJ2-3	TRBV4-3	TRBD2	19	CASSQEGLAGGPEEDTQYF	TGCGCCAGCAGCCAAGAGGGACTAGCGGGGGGGCCGGAGGAAGATACGCAGTATTTT
many	TRBJ1-1	TRBV27	-	13	CASSLSTGTEAFF	TGTGCCAGCAGCTTGTCCACCGGCACTGAAGCTTTCTTT
-	TRBJ2-7	TRBV10-3	-	12	CAIRVKEYEQYF	TGTGCCATCAGGGTGAAGGAATACGAGCAGTACTTC
few	TRBJ1-1	TRBV6-1	-	14	CASSERRLNTEAFF	TGTGCCAGCAGTGAAAGACGTTTGAACACTGAAGCTTTCTTT
many	TRBJ1-3	TRBV7-2	-	15	CASSQSISSGNTIYF	TGTGCCAGCAGCCAAAGCATTTCCTCTGGAAACACCATATATTTT
many	TRBJ1-4	TRBV7-6	-	16	CASSRNGGRSNEKLFF	TGTGCCAGCAGCAGAAACGGGGGGCGGAGTAATGAAAAACTGTTTTTT
-	TRBJ2-3	TRBV7-9	TRBD2	17	CASSSTVERGRTDTQYF	TGTGCCAGCAGCTCCACTGTGGAGCGGGGGCGCACAGATACGCAGTATTTT
-	TRBJ2-3	TRBV4-3	-	16	CASSQDGLGDPDTQYF	TGCGCCAGCAGCCAAGATGGCCTGGGGGATCCAGATACGCAGTATTTT
few	TRBJ1-6	TRBV7-6	TRBD1	13	CASSIGQGSPLHF	TGTGCCAGCAGCATCGGACAGGGTTCACCCCTCCACTTT
few	TRBJ2-5	TRBV7-7	TRBD2	17	CASSDGMGLAGSETQYF	TGTGCTAGCAGCGACGGAATGGGACTAGCGGGGTCAGAGACCCAGTACTTC
-	TRBJ2-5	TRBV2	TRBD1	15	CASSYDRDGQETQYF	TGTGCCAGCAGTTACGACAGGGATGGGCAAGAGACCCAGTACTTC
many	TRBJ2-2	TRBV7-2	TRBD2	17	CASSLGGSGGAFGELFF	TGTGCCAGCAGCTTAGGTGGGAGCGGGGGGGCCTTCGGGGAGCTGTTTTTT
-	TRBJ2-3	TRBV12-3/TRBV12-4	TRBD2	17	CASSPLESGGPTDTQYF	TGTGCCAGCAGTCCCCTTGAGAGCGGGGGACCGACAGATACGCAGTATTTT
-	TRBJ2-1	TRBV7-4	TRBD2	15	CASSLGTSSLNEQFF	TGTGCCAGCAGCTTAGGGACTAGCAGTCTCAATGAGCAGTTCTTC
few	TRBJ2-5	TRBV6-1	-	11	CASEIGETQYF	TGTGCCAGCGAAATTGGGGAGACCCAGTACTTC
-	TRBJ1-2	TRBV7-3	TRBD1	16	CASSGLGTAFNYGYTF	TGTGCCAGCAGCGGGCTCGGGACAGCGTTTAACTATGGCTACACCTTC
many	TRBJ2-5	TRBV7-2	-	15	CASSLVAGGQETQYF	TGTGCCAGCAGCTTAGTCGCTGGGGGCCAAGAGACCCAGTACTTC
few	TRBJ1-1	TRBV19	-	15	CASSPYRVPRAEAFF	TGTGCCAGTAGTCCCTACAGGGTTCCAAGGGCTGAAGCTTTCTTT
many	TRBJ2-1	TRBV7-2	TRBD1	14	CASSFAPEGDRGFF	TGTGCCAGCAGCTTCGCCCCCGAGGGGGACAGGGGGTTCTTC
many	TRBJ1-1	TRBV12-5	-	12	CASGLGYTEAFF	TGTGCTAGTGGTTTGGGGTACACTGAAGCTTTCTTT
-	TRBJ1-1	TRBV19	-	13	CASRMGPGTEAFF	TGTGCCAGTAGGATGGGGCCTGGCACTGAAGCTTTCTTT
-	TRBJ2-3	TRBV6-5	-	14	CASSYASGTDTQYF	TGTGCCAGCAGTTACGCGTCAGGCACAGATACGCAGTATTTT
-	TRBJ2-5	TRBV11-2	-	13	CASSSRVRETQYF	TGTGCCAGCAGCTCAAGAGTGAGGGAGACCCAGTACTTC
-	TRBJ1-2	TRBV10-2	TRBD1	12	CASRQGIYGYTF	TGCGCCAGCAGACAGGGGATCTATGGCTACACCTTC
few	TRBJ2-2	TRBV6-1	TRBD1	16	CASSFSGTGSTGELFF	TGTGCCAGCAGTTTCTCCGGGACAGGGTCCACCGGGGAGCTGTTTTTT
many	TRBJ1-5	TRBV7-6	TRBD1	16	CASSPLPDRGNQPQHF	TGTGCCAGCAGCCCCCTCCCGGACAGGGGTAATCAGCCCCAGCATTTT
-	TRBJ1-2	TRBV5-6	-	15	CASSFAGESNYGYTF	TGTGCCAGCAGCTTCGCAGGGGAATCTAACTATGGCTACACCTTC
few	TRBJ1-1	TRBV15	-	14	CATSPPRSNTEAFF	TGTGCCACCAGCCCCCCTAGGTCGAACACTGAAGCTTTCTTT
-	TRBJ2-1	TRBV27	-	13	CASSPGKYNEQFF	TGTGCCAGCAGCCCAGGGAAGTACAATGAGCAGTTCTTC
-	TRBJ1-3	TRBV7-2	-	11	CASSLGARLHF	TGTGCCAGCAGCTTAGGGGCCAGGTTACATTTT
-	TRBJ2-7	TRBV6-1	-	13	CATQPKESYEQYF	TGTGCCACACAACCAAAGGAATCCTACGAGCAGTACTTC